The 18 T cell receptor beta chains listed next were all sequenced from one sample in a study of persistence of HIV-infected CD4 T cells. The immunoSEQ assay was version 4, run in survey mode. Produced via immunoSEQ multiplex PCR; TCRdb's table is partial and in-frame only. The data hold about 40,000 clones, with approximately 78% observed a single time. These TCRs are of unknown antigen specificity. The stimulus was an HIV-1 Gag 15-mer peptide pool, 1 ug/peptide/mL. Sorted nonresponding memory CD4+ T cells were CD40L-negative, CD69-negative, CD45RO-high. The source was CD4+ T cells sorted from PBMCs after approximately 20-hour stimulation, collected from a patient who received antiretroviral therapy. Source of these receptors: an adult man with HIV who was CMV-seropositive.

CDR3 coding DNA: TGCAGTGCTAGAATTAGGGAGACCCAGTACTTC. It encodes CSARIRETQYF. The V gene is TRBV20-1, the J gene TRBJ2-5; the D is unclear. V lost 2 bases and J lost 5, with 6 bases in between. The CDR3 has 11 residues. Germline CDR1 is DFQATT and CDR2 is SNEGSKA (reference sequence).

This clone appeared once. This rearrangement joins TRBV7-2 to TRBJ1-1; no clear D. This CDR3 comprises 13 residues. In germline, CDR1 is SGHTA, CDR2 FQGNSA. Trimming stripped 5 bases from V and 4 bases from J, with 11 bases between. Here the CDR3 DNA reads TGTGCCAGCAGCGCGGGGAGGGCCACTGAAGCTTTCTTT. It encodes CASSAGRATEAFF.

The chain couples TRBV19 to TRBJ2-2; weak D call: TRBD2 (5 bases). V was clipped by 5 bases and J by 4 bases, with 17 bases between them. The CDR3 covers 16 residues. Germline V gene lookup returns CDR1 LNHDA and CDR2 SQIVND (reference sequence). The CDR3 reads CASSPTPGLSTGELFF. The CDR3 nucleotides are TGTGCCAGTAGTCCCACACCCGGACTCTCCACCGGGGAGCTGTTTTTT.

Of note for this clone: This sample includes further DNA sequences coding for the same CDR3. The chain carries TRBV10-2 and TRBJ2-1; 8 bases map to TRBD1. The J segment lost 0 bases and the V segment lost 8 bases, leaving 15 bases of the junction unmatched. This CDR3 is 18 amino acids long. CDR1 and CDR2 from the germline V gene are WSHSY and SAAADI. The CDR3 is CASGGTTGGLSSYNEQFF. The CDR3 bases are TGCGCCAGCGGGGGAACAACAGGGGGTTTGAGCTCCTACAATGAGCAGTTCTTC.

The rearrangement uses TRBV13 and TRBJ1-6, with D possibly TRBD1 on 5 matching bases. Looked up from germline, CDR1 is PRHDT and CDR2 is FYEKMQ (reference sequence). V lost 5 bases and J 8 bases, leaving 16 bases between the germline ends. The CDR3 extends over 15 amino acids. CDR3 sequence reads: CASSHRGTFDSPLHF. CDR3 coding DNA: TGTGCCAGCAGCCACCGGGGGACCTTCGATTCACCCCTCCACTTT.

The chain employs TRBV2 and TRBJ2-7; no clear D. Germline assignment: CDR1 SNHLY and CDR2 FYNNEI. Trimming shortened V by 8 bases and J by 2 bases, and 19 bases separated the two germline ends. The CDR3 is 15 amino acids. The CDR3 coding sequence is TGTGCCAGCGGTAGACGGTCTGGGATCGCCTACGAGCAGTACTTC. It translates to CASGRRSGIAYEQYF.

The V gene is TRBV15, the J gene TRBJ1-5, with unresolved D. The CDR3 runs to 14 residues. V lost 0 bases and J 1 base, leaving 4 bases between the germline ends. Germline assignment: CDR1 LNHNV and CDR2 YYDKDF (reference sequence). The CDR3 loop is CATSRDHSNQPQHF. In DNA, the CDR3 is TGTGCCACCAGCAGAGATCACAGCAATCAGCCCCAGCATTTT.

This clone has only one observation. The CDR3: CAPKNSPLHF. DNA for the CDR3: TGTGCCCCAAAAAATTCACCCCTCCACTTT. The chain joins TRBV19 to TRBJ1-6; D remains unclear. The CDR3 extends over 10 amino acids. Germline loops: CDR1 LNHDA, CDR2 SQIVND (reference sequence). Trimming removed 11 bases from V and 7 bases from J, with 6 bases in between. Looking up the rest from reference TRBV19 and TRBJ1-6 gives the full variable domain: DGGITQSPKYLFRKEGQNVTLSCEQNLNHDAMYWYRQDPGQGLRLIYYSQIVNDFQKGDIAEGYSVSREKKESFPLTVTSAQKNPTAFYLCAPKNSPLHFGNGTRLTVT.

The rearrangement uses TRBV7-9 and TRBJ2-5; 8 bases are shared with TRBD1. Unmatched junction bases numbered 12, after V lost 5 bases and J lost 4 bases. Germline V gene sequence: CDR1 SEHNR, CDR2 FQNEAQ (reference sequence). This CDR3 has 16 residues. CDR3 DNA sequence: TGTGCCAGCAGCCAGGGGTCAGGGGGCTCTGTAGAGACCCAGTACTTC. This translates into CASSQGSGGSVETQYF.

The CDR3 DNA sequence: TGCAGTGCTGGGACACTTTTTTACGAGCAGTACTTC. Encoded protein: CSAGTLFYEQYF. The chain uses TRBV29-1 and TRBJ2-7; possible D gene TRBD1, 6 bases. The germline V gene has CDR1 SQVTM and CDR2 ANQGSEA. The CDR3 is 12 residues long.

This clone was seen once. V gene TRBV30 combines with J gene TRBJ1-3, with D possibly matching TRBD1 (5 bases). Germline CDR1 is GTSNPN and CDR2 is SVGIG (reference sequence). This CDR3 spans 13 amino acids. Trimming cost V 5 bases and J 1 base, with 9 bases left between them. The CDR3 protein is CAWPGASGNTIYF. CDR3 DNA sequence: TGTGCCTGGCCCGGGGCTTCTGGAAACACCATATATTTT.

This sequence joins TRBV10-1 and TRBJ2-3, with D tentatively TRBD2 (5 bases). Germline CDR1 and CDR2: WNHNN and SYGVQD (reference sequence). V shed 7 bases and J shed 5 bases, with 16 bases lying between them. The CDR3 sequence is 14 residues long. CDR3 sequence (DNA): TGCGCCAGCACCAAGGGTAGCGTAGGAGATACGCAGTATTTT. Encoded protein: CASTKGSVGDTQYF.

The rearrangement links TRBV7-9 to TRBJ1-2, with D hard to call. The CDR3 covers 16 residues. V lost 1 base and J lost 4, with 16 bases in between. Looked up from germline, CDR1 is SEHNR and CDR2 is FQNEAQ (reference sequence). CDR3 amino acids: CASSLGFGRLLYGYTF. The CDR3 DNA sequence: TGTGCCAGCAGCTTAGGTTTCGGCAGACTGCTCTATGGCTACACCTTC.

The V gene is TRBV6-6, the J gene TRBJ2-5; 7 bases map to TRBD1. V lost 8 bases and J lost 4; bases outside the gene matches: 10. The CDR3 runs 14 residues. Germline loops: CDR1 MNHNY, CDR2 SVGAGI (reference sequence). The CDR3 coding sequence is TGTGCCAGCGTAGAAGGGGGCCCTAGAGAGACCCAGTACTTC. Protein sequence: CASVEGGPRETQYF.

The genes are TRBV21-1 and TRBJ2-1. TRBV21-1 is an annotated pseudogene. This CDR3 has 14 amino acids. CDR3 DNA sequence: TGTGCCTGCCGTCCCGTCCTCTCCTACAATGAGCAGTTCTTC. This gives the protein CACRPVLSYNEQFF.

This sequence joins TRBV11-2 and TRBJ2-2; 9 bases map to TRBD1. CDR3 length equals 13 residues. CDR1 SGHAT and CDR2 FQNNGV come from the germline V gene. The junction had 1 base not matched to a gene; V was cut back by 5 bases and J by 6 bases. The DNA for the CDR3 is TGTGCCAGCAGCCGACAGGGGGCCGGGGAGCTGTTTTTT. Translating it yields CASSRQGAGELFF. Filled out from reference TRBV11-2 and TRBJ2-2, the complete variable domain reads EAGVAQSPRYKIIEKRQSVAFWCNPISGHATLYWYQQILGQGPKLLIQFQNNGVVDDSQLPKDRFSAERLKGVDSTLKIQPAKLEDSAVYLCASSRQGAGELFFGEGSRLTVL.

J is TRBJ2-5 and V is TRBV18; 11 nucleotides agree with TRBD1. This CDR3 is built from 15 residues. With 4 bases clipped from V and 1 base from J, the junction kept 2 bases outside the gene matches. CDR1 and CDR2 (germline): KGHSH, LQKENI. CDR3: CASSQGTGGQETQYF. DNA of the CDR3: TGTGCCAGCTCACAAGGGACAGGGGGCCAAGAGACCCAGTACTTC.

The rearrangement uses TRBV13 and TRBJ1-2, with 9 positions matching TRBD1. Trimming took 4 bases from V and 8 from J; bases not matched to a gene: 2. CDR3 size: 12 residues. The germline gives CDR1 PRHDT, CDR2 FYEKMQ (reference sequence). CDR3 in amino acids: CASSWDRVGYTF. The CDR3 DNA reads as TGTGCCAGCAGCTGGGACAGGGTAGGCTACACCTTC.